These 27 T cell receptor beta chains originate from one sample sequenced in a study of shared clonotypes between healthy human individuals. The assay was immunoSEQ multiplex PCR, and TCRdb's table has in-frame clones only and misses some. This table holds 2,500,000 or so clones, roughly 93% found once. Sequences were obtained from naive CD4+ T cells from PBMCs. As for subset: CD45RA+ positively selected. These receptors were obtained from a man aged 18 to 35 in good health. Some clones in this sample may be carry-over from other donors' samples.

V is TRBV13 and J is TRBJ2-2; D tentatively fits TRBD1 or TRBD2 (5 bases each). V was trimmed by 5 bases and J by 4 bases, leaving 14 bases between them. The CDR3 length is 15 residues. Germline V CDR1 and CDR2: PRHDT, FYEKMQ (reference sequence). The CDR3: CASSHYRDRTGELFF. In DNA form, the CDR3 reads TGTGCCAGCAGCCATTACCGGGACCGCACCGGGGAGCTGTTTTTT.

The V gene is TRBV7-2, the J gene TRBJ1-6; a possible D gene is TRBD1 (5 bases). CDR1 and CDR2 (germline): SGHTA, FQGNSA. Trimming pared 2 bases from V and 0 bases from J, leaving 11 bases between. The CDR3 length is 17 residues. The CDR3 loop is CASSLTWTSSYNSPLHF. In DNA form, the CDR3 reads TGTGCCAGCAGCTTAACTTGGACAAGCTCCTATAATTCACCCCTCCACTTT.

This clone came up once. The CDR3 DNA follows: TGCGCCAGCAGCCCAGCGGATCTCCAAGAGACCCAGTACTTC. It translates to CASSPADLQETQYF. The V and J genes are TRBV5-1 and TRBJ2-5; TRBD2 might be the D (5 bases). Trimming cost V 4 bases and J 1 base, with 11 bases left between them. Germline-derived CDR1 and CDR2 are SGHRS and YFSETQ. CDR3 length: 14 residues. Together with reference TRBV5-1 and TRBJ2-5, the CDR3 gives the full variable domain: KAGVTQTPRYLIKTRGQQVTLSCSPISGHRSVSWYQQTPGQGLQFLFEYFSETQRNKGNFPGRFSGRQFSNSRSEMNVSTLELGDSALYLCASSPADLQETQYFGPGTRLLVL.

This clone was found once. The rearrangement links TRBV7-2 to TRBJ2-5; 7 bases are a match to TRBD1. The germline V gene has CDR1 SGHTA and CDR2 FQGNSA. The J segment lost 5 bases and the V segment lost 3 bases, leaving 3 bases of the junction unmatched. The CDR3 totals 13 residues. Here the CDR3 reads CASSFGTVETQYF. The DNA of the CDR3 is TGTGCCAGCAGCTTCGGGACAGTGGAGACCCAGTACTTC.

This rearrangement joins TRBV7-3 to TRBJ2-3; a weak D match, TRBD2 (5 bases). V was clipped by 3 bases and J by 0 bases, with 10 bases between them. This CDR3 spans 15 amino acids. CDR1 is SGHTA and CDR2 is FQGTGA in the germline V gene. The CDR3 region has the DNA TGTGCCAGCAGCTTGGGAAGGAGGAGCACAGATACGCAGTATTTT. It specifies CASSLGRRSTDTQYF.

V and J are TRBV11-2 and TRBJ1-2; possible D gene TRBD1, 5 bases. The CDR3 totals 14 residues. In germline, CDR1 is SGHAT, CDR2 FQNNGV. V was pared by 5 bases and J by 0 bases, with 10 bases between. As DNA, the CDR3 is TGTGCCAGCAGCAGGGGCTTAGCTAACTATGGCTACACCTTC. Translated: CASSRGLANYGYTF.

In regard to this clone: The sample has other DNA sequences that encode this CDR3 too. The gene calls are TRBV18 and TRBJ2-5; no definite D call. Trimming stripped 1 base from V and 4 bases from J, with 4 bases between. Germline assignment: CDR1 KGHSH and CDR2 LQKENI. The CDR3 has 12 amino acids. The CDR3 coding sequence is TGTGCCAGCTCACCACTCCCAGAGACCCAGTACTTC. It codes for CASSPLPETQYF.

J is TRBJ2-7 and V is TRBV6-1; D gene unclear. The germline V gene encodes CDR1 MNHNS and CDR2 SASEGT. Trimming cost V 0 bases and J 2 bases, with 11 bases left between them. The CDR3 totals 15 residues. In nucleotides, the CDR3 is TGTGCCAGCAGTGAAGCGCTCCATTCACCCTACGAGCAGTACTTC. As protein: CASSEALHSPYEQYF.

Points on this clone: Within the sample, other DNA sequences also encode this same CDR3. The V gene is TRBV5-1, the J gene TRBJ1-3, with D uncertain. Trimming took 0 bases from V and 0 from J, leaving 7 bases between them. The CDR3 has 15 amino acids. The germline gives CDR1 SGHRS, CDR2 YFSETQ. The DNA for the CDR3 is TGCGCCAGCAGCTTGGAGGGAAGCTCTGGAAACACCATATATTTT. Translation gives CASSLEGSSGNTIYF.

This clone showed up just once. V is TRBV28 and J is TRBJ1-4; D is uncertain. CDR3 size: 16 residues. V lost 3 bases to trimming and J lost 3 bases, with 14 bases between them. Per the germline V gene, CDR1 is MDHEN and CDR2 is SYDVKM. This CDR3 reads CASSFAIAGANEKLFF. Written as DNA, the CDR3 is TGTGCCAGCAGTTTTGCCATTGCCGGGGCTAATGAAAAACTGTTTTTT.

The CDR3 coding sequence is TGTGCCAGCTCCCCAGTTCTTCCGGACCTCTACAATGAGCAGTTCTTC. Translating gives CASSPVLPDLYNEQFF. The V gene is TRBV18, the J gene TRBJ2-1; no reliable D call. Germline loops: CDR1 KGHSH, CDR2 LQKENI. The V end lost 6 bases, the J end lost 3 bases, and 18 bases lay between the germline ends. The CDR3 is 16 residues long. Looking up the rest from reference TRBV18 and TRBJ2-1 gives the full variable domain: NAGVMQNPRHLVRRRGQEARLRCSPMKGHSHVYWYRQLPEEGLKFMVYLQKENIIDESGMPKERFSAEFPKEGPSILRIQQVVRGDSAAYFCASSPVLPDLYNEQFFGPGTRLTVL.

V is TRBV11-1 and J is TRBJ2-1; no clear D. The CDR3 sequence is 14 residues long. With 5 bases removed from V and 5 bases from J, the gap between germline ends came to 13 bases. Germline V CDR1 and CDR2: SGHAT, FQDESV (reference sequence). DNA for the CDR3: TGTGCCAGCAGCCCCTTCCCCCCCAACAATGAGCAGTTCTTC. Translation gives CASSPFPPNNEQFF.

V usage is TRBV19 and J usage is TRBJ2-1, with 8 bases fitting TRBD2. J gave up 0 bases and V 4 bases, and 5 bases lay outside the gene matches. This CDR3 contains 16 residues. The germline gives CDR1 LNHDA, CDR2 SQIVND (reference sequence). CDR3 in amino acids: CASSTRSGSSYNEQFF. The CDR3 coding sequence is TGTGCCAGTAGTACCCGAAGCGGGAGCTCCTACAATGAGCAGTTCTTC.

The gene calls are TRBV19 and TRBJ2-7; either TRBD1 or TRBD2 may supply D (6 bases each). Germline V lookup: CDR1 LNHDA, CDR2 SQIVND (reference sequence). The CDR3 spans 12 residues. V lost 6 bases to trimming and J lost 7 bases, with 13 bases between them. The CDR3 DNA reads TGTGCCAGTAGCCAGAGAGGGGGGGAGCAGTACTTC. Translated, it gives CASSQRGGEQYF.

The CDR3 coding sequence is TGTGCCAGCAGCCCTTCCGCCCCGGGGACAGGGGGCACAGATACGCAGTATTTT. Its translation is CASSPSAPGTGGTDTQYF. The chain carries TRBV5-4 and TRBJ2-3, with 10 bases lining up with TRBD1. The CDR3 sequence is 18 residues long. The V gene end was trimmed by 4 bases and the J gene end by 1 base; junction bases not matched to a gene: 12. Germline V gives CDR1 SGHNT, CDR2 YYREEE (reference sequence).

The chain uses TRBV7-3 and TRBJ2-3, with 7 bases aligning to TRBD1. Germline V gene sequence: CDR1 SGHTA, CDR2 FQGTGA. The CDR3 loop spans 14 amino acids. The V gene end was trimmed by 5 bases and the J gene end by 2 bases; junction bases not matched to a gene: 4. Written as DNA, the CDR3 is TGTGCCAGCAGCCAAGGGACAGACACAGATACGCAGTATTTT. It translates to CASSQGTDTDTQYF.

This clone was recorded once. The chain's CDR3 is CASSFRLAGAYEQYF. DNA of the CDR3: TGTGCCAGCAGCTTTCGACTAGCGGGGGCTTACGAGCAGTACTTC. The chain uses TRBV7-8 and TRBJ2-7; 12 bases agree with TRBD2. The V and J ends lost 3 bases and 4 bases, in that order; junction bases with no gene match: 4. The CDR3 has 15 amino acids. Germline V lookup: CDR1 SGHVS, CDR2 FQNEAQ. The full variable domain, with the rest looked up from reference TRBV7-8 and TRBJ2-7, is GAGVSQSPRYKVAKRGQDVALRCDPISGHVSLFWYQQALGQGPEFLTYFQNEAQLDKSGLPSDRFFAERPEGSVSTLKIQRTQQEDSAVYLCASSFRLAGAYEQYFGPGTRLTVT.

V gene TRBV20-1 combines with J gene TRBJ1-2; D is perhaps TRBD1 (5 bases). The CDR3 is 10 amino acids. Germline V gives CDR1 DFQATT, CDR2 SNEGSKA (reference sequence). Trimming shortened V by 5 bases and J by 8 bases, and 9 bases separated the two germline ends. Here the CDR3 DNA reads TGCAGTGCTGAGGCAGGGGGCTACACCTTC. It is translated as CSAEAGGYTF.

The count of this clone is one. The V call is TRBV11-2, the J call TRBJ2-5, with a possible D match to TRBD1 (6 bases). The CDR3 loop spans 13 amino acids. Trimming removed 1 base from V and 4 bases from J, with 7 bases in between. Germline V gene lookup returns CDR1 SGHAT and CDR2 FQNNGV. The CDR3 loop is CASSLVQGETQYF. The CDR3 DNA sequence: TGTGCCAGCAGCTTAGTACAGGGAGAGACCCAGTACTTC.

The V gene is TRBV2, the J gene TRBJ2-1, with 14 bases fitting TRBD2. CDR1 SNHLY and CDR2 FYNNEI come from the germline V gene. This CDR3 has 15 residues. The V and J ends lost 7 bases and 8 bases, in that order; junction bases with no gene match: 7. CDR3 DNA sequence: TGTGCCAGCATCTGGACTAGCGGGAGGTGGGATGAGCAGTTCTTC. Protein sequence: CASIWTSGRWDEQFF.

V is TRBV20-1 and J is TRBJ2-7; no reliable D call. The V and J ends lost 1 base and 4 bases respectively, with 5 bases between them. The CDR3 extends over 11 amino acids. The V gene's germline CDR1 is DFQATT and CDR2 SNEGSKA (reference sequence). This CDR3 reads CSARVFYEQYF. The CDR3 coding sequence is TGCAGTGCTAGAGTCTTTTACGAGCAGTACTTC.

This chain joins TRBV6-6 and TRBJ2-1, with D unclear. The CDR3 runs 11 residues. Looked up from germline, CDR1 is MNHNY and CDR2 is SVGAGI (reference sequence). Trimming pared 6 bases from V and 7 bases from J, leaving 7 bases between. CDR3: CASSNSNEQFF. The CDR3 nucleotides are TGTGCCAGCAGCAACAGTAATGAGCAGTTCTTC.

This chain connects TRBV6-1 to TRBJ2-5; TRBD2 matches at 10 bases. Looked up from germline, CDR1 is MNHNS and CDR2 is SASEGT. CDR3 length: 14 residues. V was pared by 6 bases and J by 2 bases, with 3 bases of the junction left unmatched. DNA for the CDR3: TGTGCCAGCAGGGGACTAGCGCTTCAAGAGACCCAGTACTTC. This codes for CASRGLALQETQYF.

The CDR3, as DNA: TGTGCCAGCAGCCGGACCCTAGCGGGAGGGAACAATGAGCAGTTCTTC. This codes for CASSRTLAGGNNEQFF. The chain combines TRBV7-8 with TRBJ2-1; TRBD2 matches 12 bases. J gave up 5 bases and V 5 bases, and 7 bases lay outside the gene matches. Germline loops: CDR1 SGHVS, CDR2 FQNEAQ. The CDR3 runs to 16 residues.

This chain links TRBV19 with TRBJ1-5, with TRBD1 as a possible D gene (5 bases). CDR3 size: 15 residues. CDR1 and CDR2 from the germline V gene are LNHDA and SQIVND (reference sequence). Trimming removed 1 base at V and 7 bases at J, with 14 bases between. The CDR3 spells CASSIVGTSGQPQHF. CDR3 coding DNA: TGTGCCAGTAGTATAGTTGGGACCTCTGGACAGCCCCAGCATTTT. The full variable domain, with the rest looked up from reference TRBV19 and TRBJ1-5, is DGGITQSPKYLFRKEGQNVTLSCEQNLNHDAMYWYRQDPGQGLRLIYYSQIVNDFQKGDIAEGYSVSREKKESFPLTVTSAQKNPTAFYLCASSIVGTSGQPQHFGDGTRLSIL.

The J gene is TRBJ2-7, the V gene TRBV6-6, with 9 bases aligning to TRBD1. Germline loops: CDR1 MNHNY, CDR2 SVGAGI (reference sequence). The junction had 9 bases not matched to a gene; V was cut back by 5 bases and J by 7 bases. This CDR3 contains 14 residues. In DNA form, the CDR3 reads TGTGCCAGCAGTCCAAGGGACAGGGTAGGTGAGCAGTACTTC. Protein sequence: CASSPRDRVGEQYF.

About this clone itself: Other DNA sequences in the sample encode the same CDR3. CDR3 loop: CASSLAGGGNTGELFF. The CDR3 region has the DNA TGTGCCAGCAGTTTAGCGGGAGGTGGGAACACCGGGGAGCTGTTTTTT. The chain has TRBV27 and TRBJ2-2, with 8 bases lining up with TRBD2. V shed 2 bases and J 1 base; nucleotides not matched to a gene: 3. CDR3 length: 16 amino acids. Germline CDR1 is MNHEY and CDR2 is SMNVEV (reference sequence).